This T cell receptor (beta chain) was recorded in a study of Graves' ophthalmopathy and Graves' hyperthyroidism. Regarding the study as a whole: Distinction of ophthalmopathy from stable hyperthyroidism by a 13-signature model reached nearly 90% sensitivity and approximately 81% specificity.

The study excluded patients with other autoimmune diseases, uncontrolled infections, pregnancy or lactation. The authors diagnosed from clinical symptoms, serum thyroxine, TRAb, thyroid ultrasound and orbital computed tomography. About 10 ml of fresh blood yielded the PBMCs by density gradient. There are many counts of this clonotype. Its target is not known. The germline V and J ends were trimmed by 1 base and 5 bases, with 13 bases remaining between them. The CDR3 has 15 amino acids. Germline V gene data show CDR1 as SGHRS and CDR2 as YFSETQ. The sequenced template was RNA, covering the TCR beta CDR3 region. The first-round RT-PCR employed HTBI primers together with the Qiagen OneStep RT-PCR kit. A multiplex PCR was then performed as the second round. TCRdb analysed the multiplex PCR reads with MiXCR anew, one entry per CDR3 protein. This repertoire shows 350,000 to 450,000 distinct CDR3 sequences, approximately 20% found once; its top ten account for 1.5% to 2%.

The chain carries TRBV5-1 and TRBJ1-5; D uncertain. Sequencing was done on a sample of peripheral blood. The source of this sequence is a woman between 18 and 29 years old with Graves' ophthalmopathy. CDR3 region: CASSLNGREDQPQHF. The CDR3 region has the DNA TGCGCCAGCAGCTTGAACGGCAGAGAGGATCAGCCCCAGCATTTT.